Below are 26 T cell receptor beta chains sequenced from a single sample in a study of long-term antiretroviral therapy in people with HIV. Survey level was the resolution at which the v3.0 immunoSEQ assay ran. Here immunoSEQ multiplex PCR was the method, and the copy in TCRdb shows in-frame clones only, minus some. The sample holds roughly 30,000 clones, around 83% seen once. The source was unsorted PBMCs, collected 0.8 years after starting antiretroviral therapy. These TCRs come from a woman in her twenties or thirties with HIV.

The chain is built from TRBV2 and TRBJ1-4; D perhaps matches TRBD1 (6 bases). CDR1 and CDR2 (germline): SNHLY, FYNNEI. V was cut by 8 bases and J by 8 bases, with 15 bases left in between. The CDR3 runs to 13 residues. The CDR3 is CASVSRGIEKLFF. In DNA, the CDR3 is TGTGCCAGCGTATCTAGGGGGATCGAAAAACTGTTTTTT.

This CDR3 is CASSLLWMGTYNEQFF. DNA of the CDR3: TGTGCCAGCAGCCTTCTCTGGATGGGAACTTACAATGAGCAGTTCTTC. The genes are TRBV11-2 and TRBJ2-1; unclear D gene. The germline V and J ends were trimmed by 5 bases and 4 bases, with 18 bases remaining between them. The germline gives CDR1 SGHAT, CDR2 FQNNGV. This CDR3 region has 16 residues. Variable domain in full (rest from reference TRBV11-2 and TRBJ2-1): EAGVAQSPRYKIIEKRQSVAFWCNPISGHATLYWYQQILGQGPKLLIQFQNNGVVDDSQLPKDRFSAERLKGVDSTLKIQPAKLEDSAVYLCASSLLWMGTYNEQFFGPGTRLTVL.

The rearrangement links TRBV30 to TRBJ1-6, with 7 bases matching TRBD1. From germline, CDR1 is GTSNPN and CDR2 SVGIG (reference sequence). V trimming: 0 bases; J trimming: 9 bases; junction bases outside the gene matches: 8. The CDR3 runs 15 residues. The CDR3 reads CAWSVQDRYSSPLHF. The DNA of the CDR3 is TGTGCCTGGAGTGTACAGGACAGGTATTCTTCACCCCTCCACTTT.

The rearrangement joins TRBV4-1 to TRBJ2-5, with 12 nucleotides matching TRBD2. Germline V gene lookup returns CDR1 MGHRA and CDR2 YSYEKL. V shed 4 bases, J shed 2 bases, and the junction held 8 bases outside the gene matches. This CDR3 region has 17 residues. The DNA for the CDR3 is TGCGCCAGCAGCCCATCCTCTAGCGGGGGGGCGCAAGAGACCCAGTACTTC. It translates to CASSPSSSGGAQETQYF.

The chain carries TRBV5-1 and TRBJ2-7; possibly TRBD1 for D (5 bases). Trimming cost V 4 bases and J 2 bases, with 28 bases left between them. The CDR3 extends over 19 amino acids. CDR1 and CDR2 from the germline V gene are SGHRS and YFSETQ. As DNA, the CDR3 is TGCGCCAGCAGCCCACGGACATGGCAAGGTTTTACTCCGGCCTACGAGCAGTACTTC. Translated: CASSPRTWQGFTPAYEQYF.

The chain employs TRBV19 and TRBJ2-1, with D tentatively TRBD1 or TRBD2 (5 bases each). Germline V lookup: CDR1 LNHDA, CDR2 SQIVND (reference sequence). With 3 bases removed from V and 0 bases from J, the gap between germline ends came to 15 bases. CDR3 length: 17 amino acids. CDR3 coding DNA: TGTGCCAGTAGTATTTGGCAGGGAGTAAGCTCCTACAATGAGCAGTTCTTC. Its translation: CASSIWQGVSSYNEQFF. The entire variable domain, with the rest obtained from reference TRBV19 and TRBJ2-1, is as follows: DGGITQSPKYLFRKEGQNVTLSCEQNLNHDAMYWYRQDPGQGLRLIYYSQIVNDFQKGDIAEGYSVSREKKESFPLTVTSAQKNPTAFYLCASSIWQGVSSYNEQFFGPGTRLTVL.

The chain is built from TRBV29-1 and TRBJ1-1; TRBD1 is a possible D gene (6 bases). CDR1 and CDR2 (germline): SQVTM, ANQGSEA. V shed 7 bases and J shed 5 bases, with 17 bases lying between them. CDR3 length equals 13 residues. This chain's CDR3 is CSALAGARTEAFF. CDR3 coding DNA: TGCAGCGCCCTGGCGGGGGCGAGGACTGAAGCTTTCTTT.

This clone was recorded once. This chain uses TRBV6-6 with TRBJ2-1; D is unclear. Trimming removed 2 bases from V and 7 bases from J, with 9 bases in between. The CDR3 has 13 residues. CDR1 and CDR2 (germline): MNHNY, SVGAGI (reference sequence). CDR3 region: CASSYDDLNEQFF. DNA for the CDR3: TGTGCCAGCAGTTACGACGACTTAAATGAGCAGTTCTTC.

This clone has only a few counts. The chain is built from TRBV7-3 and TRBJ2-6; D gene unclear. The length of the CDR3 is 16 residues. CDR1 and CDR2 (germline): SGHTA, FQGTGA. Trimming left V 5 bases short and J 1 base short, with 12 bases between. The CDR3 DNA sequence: TGTGCCAGCAGCATCACAAACCCATCTGGGGCCAACGTCCTGACTTTC. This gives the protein CASSITNPSGANVLTF.

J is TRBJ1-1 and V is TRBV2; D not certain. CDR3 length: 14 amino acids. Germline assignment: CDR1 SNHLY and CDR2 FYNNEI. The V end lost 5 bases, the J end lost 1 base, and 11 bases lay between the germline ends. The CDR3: CASSQGYQNTEAFF. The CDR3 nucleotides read TGTGCCAGCAGTCAAGGTTATCAGAACACTGAAGCTTTCTTT.

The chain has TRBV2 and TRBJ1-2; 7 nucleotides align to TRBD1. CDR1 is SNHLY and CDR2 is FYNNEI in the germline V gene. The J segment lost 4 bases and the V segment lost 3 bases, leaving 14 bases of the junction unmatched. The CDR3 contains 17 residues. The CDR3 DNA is TGTGCCAGCAGTGACCCCGGCGGTCACAGGGGAAGCTATGGCTACACCTTC. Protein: CASSDPGGHRGSYGYTF.

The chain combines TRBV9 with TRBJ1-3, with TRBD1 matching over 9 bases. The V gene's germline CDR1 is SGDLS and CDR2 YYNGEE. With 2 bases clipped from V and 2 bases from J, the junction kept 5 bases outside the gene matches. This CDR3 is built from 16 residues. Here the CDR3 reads CASSVAGQGTGNTIYF. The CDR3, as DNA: TGTGCCAGCAGCGTTGCGGGACAGGGCACTGGAAACACCATATATTTT.

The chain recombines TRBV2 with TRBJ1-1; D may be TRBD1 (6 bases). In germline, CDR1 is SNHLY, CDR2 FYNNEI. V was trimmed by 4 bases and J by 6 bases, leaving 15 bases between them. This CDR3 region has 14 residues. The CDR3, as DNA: TGTGCCAGCAGTGTGTTACAGGGTTACTCTGAAGCTTTCTTT. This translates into CASSVLQGYSEAFF. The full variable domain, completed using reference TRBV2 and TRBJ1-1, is EPEVTQTPSHQVTQMGQEVILRCVPISNHLYFYWYRQILGQKVEFLVSFYNNEISEKSEIFDDQFSVERPDGSNFTLKIRSTKLEDSAMYFCASSVLQGYSEAFFGQGTRLTVV.

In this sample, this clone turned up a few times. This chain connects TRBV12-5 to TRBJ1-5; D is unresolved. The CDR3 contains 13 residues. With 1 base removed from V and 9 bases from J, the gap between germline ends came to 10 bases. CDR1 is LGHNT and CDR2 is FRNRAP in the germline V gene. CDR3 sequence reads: CASGLDLDRPQHF. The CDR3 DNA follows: TGTGCTAGTGGTTTGGACCTAGATCGGCCCCAGCATTTT.

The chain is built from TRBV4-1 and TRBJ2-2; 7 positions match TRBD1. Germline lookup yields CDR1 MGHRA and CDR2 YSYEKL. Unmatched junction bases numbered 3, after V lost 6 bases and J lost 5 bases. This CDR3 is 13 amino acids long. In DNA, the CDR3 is TGCGCCAGCAGGTTGACAGGGACCGGGGAGCTGTTTTTT. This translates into CASRLTGTGELFF.

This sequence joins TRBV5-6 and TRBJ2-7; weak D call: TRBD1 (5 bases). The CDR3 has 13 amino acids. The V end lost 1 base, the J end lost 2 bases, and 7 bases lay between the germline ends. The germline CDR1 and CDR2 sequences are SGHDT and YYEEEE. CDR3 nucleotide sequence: TGTGCCAGCAGCTTGCCAGGGACCTACGAGCAGTACGTC. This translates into CASSLPGTYEQYV.

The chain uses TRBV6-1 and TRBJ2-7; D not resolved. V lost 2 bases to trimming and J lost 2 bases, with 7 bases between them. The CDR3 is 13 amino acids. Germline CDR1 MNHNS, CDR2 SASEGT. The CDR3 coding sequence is TGTGCCAGCAGTGAACAGAATCCCTACGAGCAGTACGTC. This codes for CASSEQNPYEQYV.

The DNA of the CDR3 is TGCGCCAGCAGCTTGGCCAATTATGGCTACACCTTC. Its protein is CASSLANYGYTF. The chain recombines TRBV5-1 with TRBJ1-2; D unresolved. The V end was cut by 0 bases, the J end by 5 bases, with 5 bases between. Germline V lookup: CDR1 SGHRS, CDR2 YFSETQ. The CDR3 covers 12 residues.

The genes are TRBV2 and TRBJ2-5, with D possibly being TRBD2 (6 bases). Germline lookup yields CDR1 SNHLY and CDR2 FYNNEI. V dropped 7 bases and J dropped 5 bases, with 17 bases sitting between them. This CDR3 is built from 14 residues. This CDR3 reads CASTGGPPAETQYF. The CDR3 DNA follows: TGTGCCAGCACCGGGGGACCACCAGCCGAGACCCAGTACTTC.

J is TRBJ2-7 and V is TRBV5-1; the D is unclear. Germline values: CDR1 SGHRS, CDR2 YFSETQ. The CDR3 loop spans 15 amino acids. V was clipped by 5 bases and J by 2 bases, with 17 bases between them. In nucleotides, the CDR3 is TGCGCCAGCAGAAGAGGTTTGGACGGAGCCTACGAGCAGTACTTC. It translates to CASRRGLDGAYEQYF.

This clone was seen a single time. The DNA for the CDR3 is TGTGCCAGCAGCTTGTACGGGAAGGGGGTATCCAATCAGCCCCAGCATTTT. Amino acids: CASSLYGKGVSNQPQHF. The V gene is TRBV5-6, the J gene TRBJ1-5, with D possibly being TRBD1 (6 bases). Germline CDR1 is SGHDT and CDR2 is YYEEEE. This CDR3 has 17 residues. The V gene lost 1 base and the J gene lost 3 bases, with 17 bases spanning the gap. The variable domain in full, with the rest retrieved from reference TRBV5-6 and TRBJ1-5, is DAGVTQSPTHLIKTRGQQVTLRCSPKSGHDTVSWYQQALGQGPQFIFQYYEEEERQRGNFPDRFSGHQFPNYSSELNVNALLLGDSALYLCASSLYGKGVSNQPQHFGDGTRLSIL.

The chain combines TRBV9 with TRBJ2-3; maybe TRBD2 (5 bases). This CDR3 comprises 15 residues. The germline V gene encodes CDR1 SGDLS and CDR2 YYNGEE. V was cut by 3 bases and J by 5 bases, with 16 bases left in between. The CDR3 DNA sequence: TGTGCCAGCAGCGCCTTCCCTAACGGGGTAGATACGCAGTATTTT. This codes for CASSAFPNGVDTQYF.

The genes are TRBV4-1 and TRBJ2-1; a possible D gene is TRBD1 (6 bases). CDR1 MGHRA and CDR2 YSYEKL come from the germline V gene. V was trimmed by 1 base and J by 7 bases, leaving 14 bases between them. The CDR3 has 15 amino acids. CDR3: CASSQVQGYYNEQFF. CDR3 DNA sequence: TGCGCCAGCAGCCAAGTACAGGGTTATTATAATGAGCAGTTCTTC.

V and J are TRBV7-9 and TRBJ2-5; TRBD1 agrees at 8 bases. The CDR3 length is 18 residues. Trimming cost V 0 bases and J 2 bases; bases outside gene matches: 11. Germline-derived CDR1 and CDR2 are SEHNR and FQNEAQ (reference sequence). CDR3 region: CASSLAFVPGQGQETQYF. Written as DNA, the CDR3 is TGTGCCAGCAGCTTAGCCTTCGTCCCTGGACAGGGTCAAGAGACCCAGTACTTC.

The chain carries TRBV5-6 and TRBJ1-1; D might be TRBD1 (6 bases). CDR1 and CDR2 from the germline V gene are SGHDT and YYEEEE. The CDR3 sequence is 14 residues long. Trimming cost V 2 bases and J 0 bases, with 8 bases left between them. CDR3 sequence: CASSFGQLNTEAFF. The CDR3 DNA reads TGTGCCAGCAGCTTTGGACAGCTGAACACTGAAGCTTTCTTT.

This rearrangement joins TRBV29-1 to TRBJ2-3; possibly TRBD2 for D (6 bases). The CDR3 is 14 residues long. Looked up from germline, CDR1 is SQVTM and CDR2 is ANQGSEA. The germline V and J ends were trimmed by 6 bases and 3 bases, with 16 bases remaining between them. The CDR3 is CSVPPYGGTDTQYF. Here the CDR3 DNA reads TGCAGCGTCCCCCCGTACGGGGGAACAGATACGCAGTATTTT.